Listed here are 24 T cell receptor beta chains from one sample, sequenced in a study of OX40 agonist ivuxolimab in advanced cancers. Assay: immunoSEQ multiplex PCR; the TCRdb copy retains only in-frame clones and omits some. This sample has around 40,000 clones, with approximately 84% found just once. Sequences were derived from CD4+ or CD8+ T cells sorted from blood, sampled in a trial of the OX40 agonist ivuxolimab. All receptors come from an adult with an advanced solid tumor such as melanoma, head and neck, liver or kidney cancer.

The rearrangement links TRBV28 to TRBJ1-1; no clear D gene. Germline assignment: CDR1 MDHEN and CDR2 SYDVKM. V was cut by 0 bases and J by 8 bases, with 7 bases left in between. This CDR3 has 12 residues. The chain's CDR3 is CASSLWGREAFF. The CDR3 nucleotides read TGTGCCAGCAGTTTATGGGGCCGGGAAGCTTTCTTT.

The rearrangement links TRBV4-1 to TRBJ2-7, with D perhaps TRBD1 or TRBD2 (5 bases each). This CDR3 is 14 amino acids long. The germline V and J ends were trimmed by 1 base and 3 bases, with 10 bases remaining between them. Germline assignment: CDR1 MGHRA and CDR2 YSYEKL. The CDR3 is CASSQGGTFYEQYF. The CDR3 DNA follows: TGCGCCAGCAGCCAAGGAGGGACCTTCTACGAGCAGTACTTC.

The chain's CDR3 is CASSLLTPPGNQPQHF. The CDR3 DNA is TGTGCCAGCAGTTTATTGACACCGCCCGGCAATCAGCCCCAGCATTTT. The gene calls are TRBV28 and TRBJ1-5; D is ambiguous. From germline, CDR1 is MDHEN and CDR2 SYDVKM. The CDR3 is made up of 16 amino acids. Trimming cost V 1 base and J 2 bases, with 12 bases left between them.

The table lists this clone with a few counts. This chain joins TRBV5-8 and TRBJ2-5; the D gene could be TRBD1 or TRBD2 (5 bases each). This CDR3 has 13 amino acids. Trimming left V 2 bases short and J 3 bases short, with 8 bases between. Germline assignment: CDR1 SGHTS and CDR2 YDEGEE. The chain's CDR3 is CASSFLGEETQYF. CDR3 coding DNA: TGTGCCAGCAGCTTTCTGGGGGAAGAGACCCAGTACTTC.

This clone was observed a single time. The V and J genes are TRBV5-1 and TRBJ2-7, with a possible D match to TRBD1 (6 bases). This CDR3 is 13 amino acids long. Deletions cut 4 bases from V and 3 bases from J, with 11 bases between. The germline gives CDR1 SGHRS, CDR2 YFSETQ. CDR3 in DNA: TGCGCCAGCAGCATAGGACAGTTCTACGAGCAGTACTTC. Translated: CASSIGQFYEQYF. Full variable domain (outside the CDR3, taken from reference TRBV5-1 and TRBJ2-7): KAGVTQTPRYLIKTRGQQVTLSCSPISGHRSVSWYQQTPGQGLQFLFEYFSETQRNKGNFPGRFSGRQFSNSRSEMNVSTLELGDSALYLCASSIGQFYEQYFGPGTRLTVT.

The chain couples TRBV7-6 to TRBJ1-3; D is uncertain. Trimming cost V 5 bases and J 0 bases, with 5 bases left between them. This CDR3 has 13 residues. The germline V gene has CDR1 SGHVS and CDR2 FNYEAQ. DNA for the CDR3: TGTGCCAGCAGCCTCCACTCTGGAAACACCATATATTTT. Encoded protein: CASSLHSGNTIYF.

The chain uses TRBV28 and TRBJ1-1; possible D gene TRBD1, 5 bases. The germline V gene has CDR1 MDHEN and CDR2 SYDVKM. The V end was cut by 3 bases, the J end by 4 bases, with 12 bases between. This CDR3 region has 14 residues. Written as DNA, the CDR3 is TGTGCCAGCAGTTTGGAGGGGCGAAGCACTGAAGCTTTCTTT. Protein: CASSLEGRSTEAFF.

CDR3 amino acids: CASSQDGSGNEKLFF. The CDR3 DNA reads as TGCGCCAGCAGCCAAGATGGATCGGGGAATGAAAAACTGTTTTTT. V and J are TRBV4-3 and TRBJ1-4; D unresolved. Trimming pared 0 bases from V and 5 bases from J, leaving 10 bases between. Germline lookup yields CDR1 LGHNA and CDR2 YSLEER. The CDR3 has 15 amino acids.

The J gene is TRBJ2-1, the V gene TRBV9; 11 bases map to TRBD2. Germline V lookup: CDR1 SGDLS, CDR2 YYNGEE. With 4 bases clipped from V and 10 bases from J, the junction kept 7 bases outside the gene matches. The CDR3 length is 14 residues. CDR3 residues: CASSYSGGVREQFF. The CDR3 DNA reads TGTGCCAGCAGCTATAGCGGGGGGGTACGGGAGCAGTTCTTC. Full variable domain (outside the CDR3, taken from reference TRBV9 and TRBJ2-1): DSGVTQTPKHLITATGQRVTLRCSPRSGDLSVYWYQQSLDQGLQFLIQYYNGEERAKGNILERFSAQQFPDLHSELNLSSLELGDSALYFCASSYSGGVREQFFGPGTRLTVL.

The CDR3 here is CASSLEDSTYGYTF. The CDR3 DNA sequence: TGTGCCAGCAGCTTGGAGGACAGCACCTATGGCTACACCTTC. V is TRBV5-6 and J is TRBJ1-2, with D possibly TRBD1 on 6 matching bases. Germline CDR1 and CDR2: SGHDT and YYEEEE. There are 14 residues in the CDR3. The V gene lost 0 bases and the J gene lost 4 bases, with 10 bases spanning the gap. Full variable domain (outside the CDR3, taken from reference TRBV5-6 and TRBJ1-2): DAGVTQSPTHLIKTRGQQVTLRCSPKSGHDTVSWYQQALGQGPQFIFQYYEEEERQRGNFPDRFSGHQFPNYSSELNVNALLLGDSALYLCASSLEDSTYGYTFGSGTRLTVV.

The chain is built from TRBV9 and TRBJ2-3; 12 nucleotides align to TRBD2. Trimming at V came to 3 bases and at J to 1 base, leaving 9 bases not matched to a gene. The CDR3 consists of 18 residues. Germline lookup yields CDR1 SGDLS and CDR2 YYNGEE. The CDR3 protein is CASSEQPGLAGRTDTQYF. CDR3 nucleotides: TGTGCCAGCAGCGAACAACCTGGACTAGCGGGACGCACAGATACGCAGTATTTT. Full variable domain (rest looked up from reference TRBV9 and TRBJ2-3): DSGVTQTPKHLITATGQRVTLRCSPRSGDLSVYWYQQSLDQGLQFLIQYYNGEERAKGNILERFSAQQFPDLHSELNLSSLELGDSALYFCASSEQPGLAGRTDTQYFGPGTRLTVL.

This chain joins TRBV28 and TRBJ1-6; D might be TRBD1 (6 bases). The CDR3 has 16 residues. Germline CDR1 is MDHEN and CDR2 is SYDVKM. V lost 2 bases to trimming and J lost 7 bases, with 15 bases between them. The CDR3 nucleotides read TGTGCCAGCAGTTTACCTGGGGGGGGCTACAATTCACCCCTCCACTTT. Its translation is CASSLPGGGYNSPLHF.

This clone has only one observation. This rearrangement joins TRBV19 to TRBJ2-7, with TRBD2 as a possible D gene (5 bases). Germline CDR1 LNHDA, CDR2 SQIVND (reference sequence). CDR3 length: 14 amino acids. The ends were cut back, 1 base at V and 0 bases at J, with 7 bases in the middle. The CDR3 loop reads CASSIAGSSYEQYF. The CDR3 DNA follows: TGTGCCAGTAGTATAGCGGGGAGCTCCTACGAGCAGTACTTC.

This clone has just a few counts. This sequence joins TRBV7-9 and TRBJ2-1; 8 bases map to TRBD1. Looked up from germline, CDR1 is SEHNR and CDR2 is FQNEAQ (reference sequence). The CDR3 consists of 17 residues. Trimming removed 5 bases from V and 2 bases from J; junction bases left unmatched: 11. CDR3 bases: TGTGCCAGCAGCAATCCCGACAGGGGCCAAACCTACAATGAGCAGTTCTTC. Its protein product is CASSNPDRGQTYNEQFF. Filled out from reference TRBV7-9 and TRBJ2-1, the complete variable domain reads DTGVSQNPRHKITKRGQNVTFRCDPISEHNRLYWYRQTLGQGPEFLTYFQNEAQLEKSRLLSDRFSAERPKGSFSTLEIQRTEQGDSAMYLCASSNPDRGQTYNEQFFGPGTRLTVL.

V and J are TRBV4-3 and TRBJ2-3, with D perhaps matching TRBD2 (6 bases). Germline-derived CDR1 and CDR2 are LGHNA and YSLEER. Trimming took 0 bases from V and 4 from J, leaving 17 bases between them. This CDR3 comprises 17 residues. Here the CDR3 DNA reads TGCGCCAGCAGCCAAGATCCCCCGGGGGACGGCGCAGATACGCAGTATTTT. As protein: CASSQDPPGDGADTQYF.

The chain links TRBV7-2 to TRBJ2-7; possibly TRBD1 or TRBD2 for D (5 bases each). V gave up 1 base and J gave up 2 bases, with 6 bases separating them. The germline gives CDR1 SGHTA, CDR2 FQGNSA. The CDR3 is 13 residues long. The DNA of the CDR3 is TGTGCCAGCAGCTTAGGGGGACCCTACGAGCAGTACTTC. Translating it yields CASSLGGPYEQYF.

The chain uses TRBV9 and TRBJ1-2; unclear D gene. Germline CDR1 and CDR2: SGDLS and YYNGEE. The V gene lost 3 bases and the J gene lost 5 bases, with 17 bases spanning the gap. The CDR3 totals 15 residues. The DNA for the CDR3 is TGTGCCAGCAGCGACAGCATTAAGAAGCATTATGGCTACACCTTC. Its translation is CASSDSIKKHYGYTF.

The sample holds a few counts of this clone. This chain connects TRBV4-3 to TRBJ2-7; 7 bases map to TRBD1. The CDR3 runs to 13 residues. With 3 bases clipped from V and 6 bases from J, the junction kept 5 bases outside the gene matches. Germline CDR1 is LGHNA and CDR2 is YSLEER. As DNA, the CDR3 is TGCGCCAGCAGCCATCGACAGGGAAGCGAGCAGTACTTC. Protein sequence: CASSHRQGSEQYF.

The CDR3 bases are TGTGCCAGCAGCCTTTTCTCCGGGACTAGCGGCATCTACGAGCAGTACTTC. It codes for CASSLFSGTSGIYEQYF. The V call is TRBV2, the J call TRBJ2-7, with TRBD2 identical over 11 bases. Germline V gene data show CDR1 as SNHLY and CDR2 as FYNNEI. This CDR3 contains 17 residues. The ends lost 6 bases at V and 3 bases at J; junction bases unmatched: 13.

The rearrangement links TRBV9 to TRBJ2-7, with D possibly TRBD2 on 6 matching bases. CDR1 is SGDLS and CDR2 is YYNGEE in the germline V gene. CDR3 length: 17 amino acids. The V end was cut by 0 bases, the J end by 0 bases, with 16 bases between. The CDR3 protein is CASSVDLAGRFSYEQYF. The CDR3 nucleotides are TGTGCCAGCAGCGTAGATCTTGCGGGGCGCTTCTCCTACGAGCAGTACTTC.

CDR3 bases: TGTGCCAGCAGCGCCACTGGTGCCGGCAATCAGCCCCAGCATTTT. Residues: CASSATGAGNQPQHF. The chain employs TRBV21-1 and TRBJ1-5. TRBV21-1 has pseudogene status. The CDR3 has 15 amino acids.

The chain employs TRBV6-5 and TRBJ2-1; D may be TRBD2 (5 bases). Germline V gene lookup returns CDR1 MNHEY and CDR2 SVGAGI. CDR3 size: 11 residues. V was pared by 10 bases and J by 9 bases, with 13 bases between. This CDR3 reads CATSAGIEQFF. The CDR3 coding sequence is TGTGCCACAAGCGCCGGGATTGAGCAGTTCTTC.

The V call is TRBV14, the J call TRBJ2-3, with 12 bases identical to TRBD2. This CDR3 has 17 amino acids. CDR1 and CDR2 (germline): SGHDN, FVKESK. Losses at the gene ends were 2 bases for V and 3 bases for J; bases not matched to a gene: 6. The CDR3 DNA is TGTGCCAGCAGCCAATACCTAGCGGGAGGGTGGACAGATACGCAGTATTTT. This gives the protein CASSQYLAGGWTDTQYF.

The chain recombines TRBV5-1 with TRBJ1-1; 7 bases fit TRBD1. There are 13 residues in the CDR3. Trimming removed 3 bases from V and 7 bases from J; junction bases left unmatched: 6. The V gene's germline CDR1 is SGHRS and CDR2 YFSETQ. For the CDR3, the DNA is TGCGCCAGCAGCTGGGACAGCGATTTTGAAGCTTTCTTT. This translates into CASSWDSDFEAFF.